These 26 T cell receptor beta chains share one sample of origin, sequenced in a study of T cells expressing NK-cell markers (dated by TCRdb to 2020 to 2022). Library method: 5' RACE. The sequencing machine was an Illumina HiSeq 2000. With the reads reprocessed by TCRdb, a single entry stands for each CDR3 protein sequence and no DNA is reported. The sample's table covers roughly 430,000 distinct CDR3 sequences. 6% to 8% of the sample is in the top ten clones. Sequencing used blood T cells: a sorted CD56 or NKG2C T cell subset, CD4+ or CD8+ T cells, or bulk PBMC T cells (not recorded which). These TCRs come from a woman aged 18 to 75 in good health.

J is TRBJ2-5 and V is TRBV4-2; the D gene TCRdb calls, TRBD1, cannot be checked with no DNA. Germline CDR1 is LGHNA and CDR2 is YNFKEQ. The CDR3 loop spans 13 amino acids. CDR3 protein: CASSRVGVDPQYF.

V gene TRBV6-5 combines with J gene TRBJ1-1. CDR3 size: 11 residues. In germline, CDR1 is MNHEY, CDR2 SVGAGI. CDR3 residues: CASRGVSEAFF.

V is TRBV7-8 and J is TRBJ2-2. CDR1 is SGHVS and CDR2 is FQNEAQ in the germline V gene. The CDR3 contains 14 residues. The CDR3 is CASSLMVVTGELFF.

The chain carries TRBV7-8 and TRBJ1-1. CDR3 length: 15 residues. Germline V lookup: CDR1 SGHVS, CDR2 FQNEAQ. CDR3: CASSLHAGMDTEAFF.

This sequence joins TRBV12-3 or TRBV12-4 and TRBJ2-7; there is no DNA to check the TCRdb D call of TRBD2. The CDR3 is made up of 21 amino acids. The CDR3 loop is CASSFKTPAAAGGSSSYEQYF.

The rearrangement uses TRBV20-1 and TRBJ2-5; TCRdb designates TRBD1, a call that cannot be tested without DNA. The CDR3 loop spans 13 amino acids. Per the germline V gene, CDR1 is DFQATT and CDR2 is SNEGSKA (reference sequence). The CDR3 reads CSAHDRIQETQYF.

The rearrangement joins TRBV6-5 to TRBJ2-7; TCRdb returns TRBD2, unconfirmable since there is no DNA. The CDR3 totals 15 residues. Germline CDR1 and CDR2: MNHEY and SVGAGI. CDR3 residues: CASSSSSGVTYEQYF.

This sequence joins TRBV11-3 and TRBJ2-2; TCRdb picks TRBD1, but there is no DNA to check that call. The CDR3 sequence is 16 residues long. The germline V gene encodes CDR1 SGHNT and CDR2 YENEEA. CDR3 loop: CASSFGVGGNTGELFF.

The CDR3 region is CASSGLAEGVHEQYF. V is TRBV9 and J is TRBJ2-7. The CDR3 totals 15 residues. Looked up from germline, CDR1 is SGDLS and CDR2 is YYNGEE.

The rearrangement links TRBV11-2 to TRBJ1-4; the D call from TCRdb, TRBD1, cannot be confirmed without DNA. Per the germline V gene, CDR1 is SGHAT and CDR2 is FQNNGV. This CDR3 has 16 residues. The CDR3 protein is CASSTSTGILIGKLFF. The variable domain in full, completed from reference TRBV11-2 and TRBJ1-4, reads EAGVAQSPRYKIIEKRQSVAFWCNPISGHATLYWYQQILGQGPKLLIQFQNNGVVDDSQLPKDRFSAERLKGVDSTLKIQPAKLEDSAVYLCASSTSTGILIGKLFFGSGTQLSVL.

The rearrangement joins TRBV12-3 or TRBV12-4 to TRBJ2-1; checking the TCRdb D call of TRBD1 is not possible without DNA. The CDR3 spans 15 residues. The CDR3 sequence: CASRYSGGQTNEQFF.

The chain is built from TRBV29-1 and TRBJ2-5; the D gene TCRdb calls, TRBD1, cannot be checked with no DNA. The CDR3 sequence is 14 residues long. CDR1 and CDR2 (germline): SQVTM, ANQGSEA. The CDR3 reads CSVEGQGAGETQYF.

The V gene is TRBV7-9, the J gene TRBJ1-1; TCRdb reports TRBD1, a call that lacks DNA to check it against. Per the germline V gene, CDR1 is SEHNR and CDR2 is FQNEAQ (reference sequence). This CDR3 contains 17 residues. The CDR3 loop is CASSSKIGPGADTEAFF.

CDR3 in amino acids: CSARDQLGIQPQHF. The V call is TRBV20-1, the J call TRBJ1-5. CDR3 length equals 14 residues. Germline V gene sequence: CDR1 DFQATT, CDR2 SNEGSKA (reference sequence).

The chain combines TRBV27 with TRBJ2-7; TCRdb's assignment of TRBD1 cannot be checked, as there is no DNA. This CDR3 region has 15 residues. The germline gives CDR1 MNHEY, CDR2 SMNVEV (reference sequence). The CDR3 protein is CASSFVGTGVYEQYF.

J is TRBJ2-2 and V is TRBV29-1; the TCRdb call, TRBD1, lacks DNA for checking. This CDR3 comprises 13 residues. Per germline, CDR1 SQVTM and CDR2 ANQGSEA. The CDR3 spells CSVVDRGTGELFF.

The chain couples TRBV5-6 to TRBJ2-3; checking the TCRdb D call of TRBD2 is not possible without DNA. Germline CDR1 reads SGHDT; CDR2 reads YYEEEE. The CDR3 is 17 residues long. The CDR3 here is CASSSIIGGAWTDTQYF.

The CDR3 sequence is CASSLGDGTQYF. This chain links TRBV11-3 with TRBJ2-5; the TRBD1 assignment by TCRdb is unverifiable without DNA. This CDR3 has 12 residues. Germline values: CDR1 SGHNT, CDR2 YENEEA.

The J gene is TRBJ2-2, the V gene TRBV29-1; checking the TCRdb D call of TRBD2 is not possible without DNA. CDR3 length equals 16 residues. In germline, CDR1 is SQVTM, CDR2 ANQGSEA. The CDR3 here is CSVEPSRATWGGELFF.

This CDR3 is CSVEPGSSGELFF. This chain connects TRBV29-1 to TRBJ2-2; the D call from TCRdb, TRBD1, cannot be confirmed without DNA. The germline CDR1 and CDR2 sequences are SQVTM and ANQGSEA. The CDR3 contains 13 residues.

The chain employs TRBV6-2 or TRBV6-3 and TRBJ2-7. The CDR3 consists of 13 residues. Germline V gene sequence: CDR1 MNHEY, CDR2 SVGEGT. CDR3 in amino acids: CASSYAAWYEQYF.

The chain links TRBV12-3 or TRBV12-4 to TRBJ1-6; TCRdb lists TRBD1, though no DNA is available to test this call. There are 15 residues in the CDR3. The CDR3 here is CASSGGQGAHSPLHF.

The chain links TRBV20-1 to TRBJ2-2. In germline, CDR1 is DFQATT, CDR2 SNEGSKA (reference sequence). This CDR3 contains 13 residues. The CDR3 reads CSASGQNTGELFF.

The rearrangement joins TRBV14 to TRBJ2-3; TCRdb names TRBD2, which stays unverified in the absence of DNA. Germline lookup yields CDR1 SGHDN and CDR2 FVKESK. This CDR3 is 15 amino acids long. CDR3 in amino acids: CASSQELAATDTQYF.

CDR3 residues: CASSQNGASVVGNEQFF. The chain joins TRBV11-1 to TRBJ2-1; TCRdb calls TRBD2, which cannot be checked without DNA. In germline, CDR1 is SGHAT, CDR2 FQDESV (reference sequence). The CDR3 contains 17 residues.

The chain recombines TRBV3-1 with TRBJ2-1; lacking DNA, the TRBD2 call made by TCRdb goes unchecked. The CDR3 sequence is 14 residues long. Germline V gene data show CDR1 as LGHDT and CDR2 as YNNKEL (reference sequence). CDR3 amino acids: CASSQDGGRGEQFF.